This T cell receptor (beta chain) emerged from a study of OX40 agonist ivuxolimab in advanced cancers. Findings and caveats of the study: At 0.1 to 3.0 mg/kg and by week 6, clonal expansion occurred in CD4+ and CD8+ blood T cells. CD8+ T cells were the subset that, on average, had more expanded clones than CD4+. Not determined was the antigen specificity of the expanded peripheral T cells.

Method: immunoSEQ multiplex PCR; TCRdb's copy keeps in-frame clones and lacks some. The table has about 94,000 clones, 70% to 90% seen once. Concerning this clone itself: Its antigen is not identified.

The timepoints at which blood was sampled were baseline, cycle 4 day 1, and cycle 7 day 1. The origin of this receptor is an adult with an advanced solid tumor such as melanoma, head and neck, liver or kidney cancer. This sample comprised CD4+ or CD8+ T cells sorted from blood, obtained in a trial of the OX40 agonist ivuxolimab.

CDR3 sequence reads: CAWSVQGKNSPLHF. CDR3 in DNA: TGTGCCTGGAGTGTACAGGGGAAGAATTCACCCCTCCACTTT. The rearrangement links TRBV30 to TRBJ1-6; 7 nucleotides line up with TRBD1. V shed 0 bases, J shed 7 bases, and the junction held 3 bases outside the gene matches. Germline CDR1 reads GTSNPN; CDR2 reads SVGIG (reference sequence). The CDR3 totals 14 residues. Filled out from reference TRBV30 and TRBJ1-6, the complete variable domain reads SQTIHQWPATLVQPVGSPLSLECTVEGTSNPNLYWYRQAAGRGLQLLFYSVGIGQISSEVPQNLSASRPQDRQFILSSKKLLLSDSGFYLCAWSVQGKNSPLHFGNGTRLTVT.